This T cell receptor beta chain originates from a study of early T cells in non-severe SARS-CoV-2 infection. The wider study: The chains were unpaired, and the sequenced material was bulk RNA from unsorted whole blood.

The CDR3 loop spans 17 amino acids. The germline CDR1 and CDR2 sequences are MNHEY and SMNVEV (reference sequence). V lost 5 bases and J 2 bases, leaving 21 bases between the germline ends. This clonotype was seen ten or more times. Separate cDNA molecules each had unique molecular identifiers attached to them. TCRdb processed the 5' RACE reads anew with MiXCR; each CDR3 protein has one entry. The table lists some 80,000 distinct CDR3 sequences, roughly 13% of them singletons. The clonotype originates from an adult who was a healthcare worker with PCR-confirmed SARS-CoV-2 infection or an uninfected control (not recorded which). Sequencing was done on a sample of whole blood. The chain couples TRBV27 to TRBJ1-2; a possible D gene is TRBD1 (6 bases). CDR3 nucleotides: TGTGCCAGCAGTACTTACCCGCTTGGGGGGCACAACTATGGCTACACCTTC. Protein: CASSTYPLGGHNYGYTF.